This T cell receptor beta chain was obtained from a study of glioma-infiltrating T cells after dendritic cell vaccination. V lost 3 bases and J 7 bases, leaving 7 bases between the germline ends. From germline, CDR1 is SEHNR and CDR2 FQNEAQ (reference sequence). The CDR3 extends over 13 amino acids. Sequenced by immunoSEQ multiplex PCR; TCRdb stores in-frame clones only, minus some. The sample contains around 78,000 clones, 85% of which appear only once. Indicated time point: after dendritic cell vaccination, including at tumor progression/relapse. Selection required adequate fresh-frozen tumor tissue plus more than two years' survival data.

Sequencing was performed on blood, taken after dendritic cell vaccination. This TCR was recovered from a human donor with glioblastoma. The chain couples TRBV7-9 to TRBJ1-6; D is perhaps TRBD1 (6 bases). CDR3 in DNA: TGTGCCAGCAGCTTTGACAGGAATTCACCCCTCCACTTT. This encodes CASSFDRNSPLHF.